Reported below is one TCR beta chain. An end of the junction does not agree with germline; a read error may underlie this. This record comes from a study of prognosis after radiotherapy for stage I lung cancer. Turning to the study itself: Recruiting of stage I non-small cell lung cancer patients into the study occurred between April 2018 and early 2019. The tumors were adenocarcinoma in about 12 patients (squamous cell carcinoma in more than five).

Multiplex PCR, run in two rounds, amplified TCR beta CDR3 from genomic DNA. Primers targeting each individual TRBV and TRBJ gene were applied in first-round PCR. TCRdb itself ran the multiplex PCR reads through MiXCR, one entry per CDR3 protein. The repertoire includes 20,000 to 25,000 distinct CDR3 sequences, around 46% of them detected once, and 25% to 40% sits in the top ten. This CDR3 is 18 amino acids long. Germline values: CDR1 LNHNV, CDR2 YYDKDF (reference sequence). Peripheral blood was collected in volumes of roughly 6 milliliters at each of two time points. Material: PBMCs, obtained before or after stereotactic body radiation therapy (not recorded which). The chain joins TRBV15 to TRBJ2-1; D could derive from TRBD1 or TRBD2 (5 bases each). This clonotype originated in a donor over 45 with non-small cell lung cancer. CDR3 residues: CVTSRDRSAVPGYNEQFF. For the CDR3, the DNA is TGTGTCACCAGCAGGGACCGTTCGGCGGTTCCAGGCTACAATGAGCAGTTCTTC.